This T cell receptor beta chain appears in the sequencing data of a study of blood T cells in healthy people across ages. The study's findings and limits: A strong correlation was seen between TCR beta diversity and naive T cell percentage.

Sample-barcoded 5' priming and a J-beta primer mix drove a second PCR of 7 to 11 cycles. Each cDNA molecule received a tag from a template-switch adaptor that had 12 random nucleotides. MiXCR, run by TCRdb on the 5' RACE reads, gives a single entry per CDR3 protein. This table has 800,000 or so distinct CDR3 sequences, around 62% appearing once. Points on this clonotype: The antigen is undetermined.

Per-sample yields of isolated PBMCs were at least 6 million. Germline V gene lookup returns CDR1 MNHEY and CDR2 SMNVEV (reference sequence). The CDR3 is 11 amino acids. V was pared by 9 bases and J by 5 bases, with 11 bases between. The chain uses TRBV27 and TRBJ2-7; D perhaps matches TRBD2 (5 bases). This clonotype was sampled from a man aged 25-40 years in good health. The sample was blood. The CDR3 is CASKRENEQYF. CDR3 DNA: TGTGCCAGTAAAAGGGAGAACGAGCAGTACTTC.